Shown below are 13 T cell receptor beta chains from a single sample sequenced in a study of T cells in Graves' hyperthyroidism and ophthalmopathy. Authors of the study amplified TCR beta CDR3 regions from RNA transcripts. During a first-round RT-PCR of the TCR CDR3, the HTBI primer set was used. TCRdb re-derived calls from the multiplex PCR reads in MiXCR, one entry per CDR3 protein. The profile covers hundreds of thousands of distinct CDR3 sequences, with just under 20% appearing a single time and about half taken by the ten largest. Sequenced sample: blood. Receptors were obtained from a man aged 35-49 years with Graves' ophthalmopathy.

For the CDR3, the DNA is TGTGCCAGCAGTTTGAGTCGGGGGAACATTCAGTACTTC. Translating gives CASSLSRGNIQYF. The chain uses TRBV12-3 or TRBV12-4 and TRBJ2-4; possibly TRBD2 for D (6 bases). V lost 3 bases, J lost 7 bases, and 10 bases lay in between. This CDR3 is 13 amino acids long.

This clonotype was seen a few times. The V gene is TRBV10-3, the J gene TRBJ2-5; D is unclear. Germline CDR1 and CDR2: ENHRY and SYGVKD. Trimming cost V 0 bases and J 1 base, with 6 bases left between them. CDR3 length: 14 residues. This CDR3 is CAISESISQETQYF. As DNA, the CDR3 is TGTGCCATCAGTGAGTCTATTAGCCAAGAGACCCAGTACTTC.

This clonotype was detected only a few times. The rearrangement links TRBV18 to TRBJ2-7, with 9 nucleotides matching TRBD2. Germline V lookup: CDR1 KGHSH, CDR2 LQKENI. V trimming: 3 bases; J trimming: 7 bases; junction bases outside the gene matches: 7. This CDR3 contains 14 residues. CDR3 nucleotides: TGTGCCAGCTCACCTTCTAGCGGGATTTGGGAGCAGTACTTC. As protein: CASSPSSGIWEQYF.

Points on this clonotype: An end of the junction differs from the germline gene, which may be a read error. J is TRBJ2-7 and V is TRBV5-5; 10 bases map to TRBD1. This CDR3 comprises 14 residues. Germline CDR1 and CDR2: SGHKS and YYEKEE (reference sequence). CDR3 protein: CAGRSDRGPSEQYF. Here the CDR3 DNA reads TGTGCCGGCAGATCCGACAGGGGGCCGAGCGAGCAGTACTTC.

This chain joins TRBV6-6 and TRBJ2-3, with D unresolved. Germline V gives CDR1 MNHNY, CDR2 SVGAGI (reference sequence). Trimming removed 0 bases from V and 8 bases from J, with 3 bases in between. The CDR3 extends over 11 amino acids. CDR3 in amino acids: CASSYSSTQYF. CDR3 DNA: TGTGCCAGCAGTTACTCGAGTACGCAGTATTTT.

The table lists this clonotype with a few counts. V and J are TRBV10-3 and TRBJ2-1, with 12 bases fitting TRBD1. The CDR3 runs to 16 residues. After removal of 5 bases from V and 8 bases from J, the junction contained 10 bases not matched to a gene. Germline CDR1 is ENHRY and CDR2 is SYGVKD. CDR3 in amino acids: CAISPTPGQGADEQFF. The CDR3 DNA follows: TGTGCCATCAGTCCCACCCCGGGACAGGGGGCCGATGAGCAGTTCTTC.

The gene calls are TRBV2 and TRBJ2-3; D might be TRBD2 (5 bases). Germline CDR1 and CDR2: SNHLY and FYNNEI. Trimming removed 5 bases at V and 4 bases at J, with 22 bases between. The CDR3 covers 17 residues. The CDR3 reads CASSQSRERASADTQYF. In DNA, the CDR3 is TGTGCCAGCAGTCAATCAAGGGAGAGGGCCTCAGCAGATACGCAGTATTTT.

The chain links TRBV15 to TRBJ1-1, with TRBD1 as a possible D gene (5 bases). Trimming left V 1 base short and J 1 base short, with 13 bases between. Germline CDR1 reads LNHNV; CDR2 reads YYDKDF (reference sequence). The length of the CDR3 is 16 residues. The CDR3 DNA reads TGTGCCACCAGCAGAGCCGTGGGGGTTTCGAACACTGAAGCTTTCTTT. It encodes CATSRAVGVSNTEAFF.

This clonotype was observed a single time. The CDR3 sequence is CASSDLYRDGPDTGELFF. DNA for the CDR3: TGTGCCAGCAGCGACCTATACCGGGACGGGCCTGACACCGGGGAGCTGTTTTTT. This chain links TRBV7-8 with TRBJ2-2; D assignment may be TRBD1 or TRBD2 (5 bases each). The CDR3 totals 18 residues. Germline CDR1 and CDR2: SGHVS and FQNEAQ. The V gene lost 5 bases and the J gene lost 3 bases, with 22 bases spanning the gap.

On this clonotype itself: A much larger clone differs by one base, so this may be a read error. The chain recombines TRBV10-3 with TRBJ1-5; 9 bases agree with TRBD1. Trimming at V came to 2 bases and at J to 6 bases, leaving 11 bases not matched to a gene. Germline CDR1 reads ENHRY; CDR2 reads SYGVKD. CDR3 length: 17 residues. CDR3 residues: CAISETDPGQGGQPQHF. CDR3 DNA: TGTGCCATCAGTGAGACTGACCCGGGACAGGGAGGTCAGCCCCAGCATTTT.

The genes are TRBV30 and TRBJ2-1, with 9 bases that match TRBD2. The CDR3 runs 18 residues. Losses at the gene ends were 8 bases for V and 0 bases for J; bases not matched to a gene: 17. Germline V lookup: CDR1 GTSNPN, CDR2 SVGIG (reference sequence). This CDR3 is CASSPIAGVPRSYNEQFF. The CDR3 DNA follows: TGTGCCAGTAGCCCCATAGCGGGAGTACCCCGCTCCTACAATGAGCAGTTCTTC.

The chain combines TRBV20-1 with TRBJ2-5; 10 nucleotides agree with TRBD2. CDR1 and CDR2 (germline): DFQATT, SNEGSKA (reference sequence). With 3 bases clipped from V and 0 bases from J, the junction kept 7 bases outside the gene matches. The length of the CDR3 is 16 residues. Written as DNA, the CDR3 is TGCAGTGCTAGCAGGCTAGCGGGAGTCTACCAAGAGACCCAGTACTTC. Amino acids: CSASRLAGVYQETQYF.

This clonotype occurred a few times. The rearrangement links TRBV6-1 to TRBJ2-1; TRBD1 aligns across 8 bases. The CDR3 covers 14 residues. Losses at the gene ends were 3 bases for V and 7 bases for J; bases not matched to a gene: 5. Germline lookup yields CDR1 MNHNS and CDR2 SASEGT. DNA for the CDR3: TGTGCCAGCAGTGATTGGCAGGGGGCAAATGAGCAGTTCTTC. Translated: CASSDWQGANEQFF.